This TCR beta chain was identified in a study of cytomegalovirus exposure and HLA in healthy donors. After removal of 4 bases from V and 4 bases from J, the junction contained 5 bases not matched to a gene. Per germline, CDR1 GTSNPN and CDR2 SVGIG (reference sequence). The CDR3 is made up of 13 amino acids. Points from the study as a whole: In vitro checks showed that a few CMV-associated chains really do target CMV antigens.

Note on this clone: Its target is unknown.

The PCR ran on 60 Vbeta and 13 Jbeta primers. Original methodology: There were around 78 million unique TCR beta chains by a later count, and 8.5 million to 14 million of them were shared. Profiled with immunoSEQ multiplex PCR; TCRdb holds only in-frame clones, not every one. V, J and clone size are those of that table, while D and trimming were read from the DNA. The table has about 160,000 clones, about 75% seen once. The chain recombines TRBV30 with TRBJ2-7, with 9 bases that match TRBD1. The receptor was isolated from a female donor in good health and CMV-seronegative. Specimen: PBMCs. CDR3 residues: CAWNRDRVYEQYF. CDR3 DNA: TGTGCCTGGAACAGGGACAGGGTATACGAGCAGTACTTC.